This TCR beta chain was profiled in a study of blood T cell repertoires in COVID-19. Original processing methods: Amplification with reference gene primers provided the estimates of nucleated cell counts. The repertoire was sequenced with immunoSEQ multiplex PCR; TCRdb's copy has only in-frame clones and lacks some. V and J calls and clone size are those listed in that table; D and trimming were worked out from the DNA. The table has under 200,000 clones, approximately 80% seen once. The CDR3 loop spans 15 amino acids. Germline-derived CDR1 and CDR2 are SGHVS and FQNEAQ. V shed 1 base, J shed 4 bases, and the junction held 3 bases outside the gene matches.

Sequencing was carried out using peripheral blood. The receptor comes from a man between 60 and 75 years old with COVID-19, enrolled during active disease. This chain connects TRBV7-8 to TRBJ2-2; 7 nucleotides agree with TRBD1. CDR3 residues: CASSLVGGSTGELFF. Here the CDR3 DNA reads TGTGCCAGCAGCTTAGTAGGGGGCTCCACCGGGGAGCTGTTTTTT.